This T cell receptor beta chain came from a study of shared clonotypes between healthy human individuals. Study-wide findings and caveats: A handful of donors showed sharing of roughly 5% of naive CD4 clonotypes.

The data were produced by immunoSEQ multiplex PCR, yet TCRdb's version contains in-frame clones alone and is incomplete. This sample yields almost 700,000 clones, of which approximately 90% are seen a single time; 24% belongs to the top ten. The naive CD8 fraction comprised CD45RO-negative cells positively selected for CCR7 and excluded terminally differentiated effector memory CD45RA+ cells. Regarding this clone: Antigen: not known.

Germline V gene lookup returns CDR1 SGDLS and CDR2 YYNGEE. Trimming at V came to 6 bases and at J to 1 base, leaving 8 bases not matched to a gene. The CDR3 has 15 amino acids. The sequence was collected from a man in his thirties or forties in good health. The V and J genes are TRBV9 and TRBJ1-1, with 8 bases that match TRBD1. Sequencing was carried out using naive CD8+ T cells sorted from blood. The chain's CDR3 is CASTPWTGQNTEAFF. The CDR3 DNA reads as TGTGCCAGCACCCCTTGGACAGGGCAGAACACTGAAGCTTTCTTT.